This entry describes one T cell receptor (beta chain). This clone was observed a single time. Its antigen is unknown. Per-base quality was not reported, and no clone a single base away is much larger than it. The CDR3 starts with the cysteine, ends with the phenylalanine, and has 13 residues. Only the CDR3 DNA stays, 39 bases, in frame from base 1. Between the V and J ends, shortened by 5 bases and 6 bases respectively, the junction contains 12 bases. CDR1 and CDR2 (SEHNR, FQNEAQ) derive from the germline V gene (reference sequence). Using the deep immunoSEQ assay, TCR CDR3 regions were amplified from genomic DNA by multiplex PCR. Extracted genomic DNA from each cell subset was distributed evenly across all wells of several immunoSEQ 96-well plates, and each plate was treated as a replicate. Each replicate PCR for sorted subsets received around 200 ng genomic DNA, equal to about 30,000 T cell genomes. The purified libraries were quantified using a Qubit 3.0 fluorometer, sized with a Bioanalyzer 2100, and then quantified again using the KAPA Library Quantification kit. Every immunoSEQ 96-well plate was sequenced on a separate single-read 150-cycle Illumina NextSeq 550 flow cell. Per the original workflow: Because the immunoSEQ output held only junctional sequences and lacked quality scores, the filtering could not match the filtering applied to full-length reads. To assign V/J genes and CDR3, sequences were annotated using PyIR, a Python wrapper for IgBLAST v1.9, with IMGT germline references. Reads were removed for weak V/J assignments (E-value above 1e-6), missing CDR3, stop codons, out-of-frame junctions, or ambiguous translated residues. V3J clonotypes were defined as sequences sharing an identical inferred V gene, J gene, and CDR3 amino acid sequence. The percentage overlap between two repertoires was calculated by dividing the number of shared unique clonotypes by the size of the smaller repertoire. Richness of each repertoire was evaluated using RTK rarefaction, the Chao1 estimator, and Recon v2.1 estimates of unobserved clonotypes. For all TCRbeta clonotypes obtained by the gDNA method from a few donors, generation probabilities were computed with OLGA. This is the immuneACCESS table as TCRdb keeps it, with only in-frame sequences that have V and J called. A part of the clones is gone; compared with another copy, unresolved V genes explain less than half, and the rest is unexplained. That table is the source of V, J and clone size, and D and trimming were worked out from the DNA. The sample table records around 2,100,000 clones; roughly 95% of these occur just once. The top ten clones comprise around 1% of the sample.

The entry originates in a study of shared clonotypes between healthy human individuals (dated by TCRdb to the early 2020s). With respect to the entire study: The cohort comprised two women and a few men aged 18 to 49 years. For each donor, CD4 naive and CD4 memory were each given three plates, CD8 naive was given two plates, and CD8 memory was given one plate. To estimate repertoire size and how much clonotypes are shared between individuals, the study performed deep sequencing of blood TCR repertoires from 4 to 6 healthy adults. Different laboratories and diverse techniques were used to prepare libraries and sequence TCR repertoires, to increase sequencing depth and limit assay-specific biases. Per donor, leukapheresis produced somewhere between about 0.9 and 9.5 billion PBMCs. Results and caveats for the whole study, not just this receptor: Larger estimated clonotype richness was generally found for naive subsets than for memory subsets. Because the study included a small number of donors, the genetic and exposure-history diversity represented was limited. Based on pairwise subsampling, the degree of clonotype sharing among donors was expected to be affected by sequencing depth. Compared with non-shared clonotypes, clonotypes shared by all four sorted-subset donors had higher generation probabilities. Across a handful of donors, roughly 5% of naive CD4, approximately 3.5% of naive CD8, around 2.5% of memory CD4, and 0.4% of memory CD8 clonotypes were shared. Sampling was restricted to blood, and TCR repertoires in tissues likely differ from the TCR repertoires found in blood. Incomplete sequencing was indicated by rarefaction of sorted-subset datasets, despite the large sequencing depth.

For the CD8 naive samples, CD45RO-negative cells were positively selected for CCR7, yielding a CD45RA+CCR7+ population from which TemRA cells were excluded. The donors were healthy, HIV-negative adults with no recently reported acute infections or vaccinations. Every donor was a Caucasian adult residing in Nashville, Tennessee, USA. Blood was collected by leukapheresis, and PBMCs were isolated by Ficoll-Histopaque density gradient centrifugation and then cryopreserved in liquid nitrogen vapor phase. Analytical flow cytometry was used to check the purity and quantity of every magnetically sorted T cell population. Genomic DNA was isolated from each sorted fraction and quantified by UV absorbance on a Nanodrop 2000c.

The source of this sequence is a man between 18 and 29 years old in good health. The chain links TRBV7-9 with TRBJ2-3; perhaps TRBD2 is the D gene, with 5 bases matching. Sequencing was performed on naive CD8+ T cells sorted from blood. The sample's cell subset or site label, in plain terms: CD45RA+CCR7+. The CDR3 protein sequence reads: CASSLPRADTQYF. The nucleotide sequence reads as follows: TGTGCCAGCAGCCTTCCGAGGGCTGATACGCAGTATTTT.